These T cell receptor beta chains were read from a single sample in a study of blood T cells in healthy people across ages. In TCRdb, the 5' RACE reads were re-called with MiXCR into one record per CDR3 protein. The sample includes roughly 2 million distinct CDR3 sequences, approximately 50% of them seen just once. The sample consisted of blood. Source of these receptors: a woman aged 40 to 55 in good health. Each CDR3 is given with its conserved first and last residue. The D gene is left open where the match is weak. Some rows have no size entry. The others give once, few or many, or a class for an expanded clone.

V gene	D gene	J gene	clone size	CDR3 DNA	CDR3 protein
TRBV7-2	TRBD2	TRBJ2-1	.	TGTGCCAGCAGTCAACTAGCGGGGGCCCCTTTCAATGAGCAGTTCTTC	CASSQLAGAPFNEQFF
TRBV7-2	.	TRBJ1-2	.	TGTGCCAGCAGCTTTAATAGGGACGCCTATGGCTACACCTTC	CASSFNRDAYGYTF
TRBV7-2	TRBD1	TRBJ2-7	.	TGTGCCAGCAGCCCGACCGGGACAGCCCTCTCCTACGAGCAGTACTTC	CASSPTGTALSYEQYF
TRBV27	TRBD1	TRBJ1-1	few	TGTGCCAGCAGTTTAAGGGACAGCCCCAACACTGAAGCTTTCTTT	CASSLRDSPNTEAFF
TRBV13	.	TRBJ1-2	.	TGTGCCAGCAGCTTAGGGACAGGTGCCTTCTATGGCTACACCTTC	CASSLGTGAFYGYTF
TRBV4-3	.	TRBJ1-1	.	TGCGCCAGCAGCCAAGAAAGCGGCCAGCAAACTGAAGCTTTCTTT	CASSQESGQQTEAFF
TRBV3-1	TRBD2	TRBJ2-7	.	TGTGCCAGCAGCCAAAAGTCAGGGACTAGCGGGGGGGCAAATGAGCAGTACTTC	CASSQKSGTSGGANEQYF
TRBV29-1	.	TRBJ2-1	few	TGCAGCGTTGGGCCGGACTCCTACAATGAGCAGTTCTTC	CSVGPDSYNEQFF
TRBV27	TRBD2	TRBJ2-5	.	TGTGCCAGCAGGCCTCAAAGCGGGGGGTATGGGACCCAGTACTTC	CASRPQSGGYGTQYF
TRBV7-9	.	TRBJ2-1	few	TGTGCCAGCAGCTTGCCCAAGCCTAGTGTCAATGAGCAGTTCTTC	CASSLPKPSVNEQFF
TRBV15	.	TRBJ1-4	.	TGTGCCGCCAGCAGAGCGACCAGGGAAAATGAAAAACTGTTTTTT	CAASRATRENEKLFF
TRBV7-9	TRBD1	TRBJ1-2	.	TGTGCCAGCAGACACCGATTCGGGACAGGAAACTATGGCTACACCTTC	CASRHRFGTGNYGYTF
TRBV6-2/TRBV6-3	.	TRBJ2-7	.	TGTGCCAGCAGGGCTAGCGCCACCTACGAGCAGTACTTC	CASRASATYEQYF
TRBV7-9	TRBD2	TRBJ2-5	.	TGTGCCAGCAGCTTCGGGACTAGCGGCGCCGAGGAGCTGGAGACCCAGTACTTC	CASSFGTSGAEELETQYF
TRBV20-1	TRBD2	TRBJ2-1	.	TGCAGTGCTCCCCGTCGGGCGGGAGCCTACAATGAGCAGTTCTTC	CSAPRRAGAYNEQFF
TRBV10-1	.	TRBJ1-5	.	TGCGCCAGCAGTGACCATTATCAGCCCCAGCATTTT	CASSDHYQPQHF
TRBV7-2	.	TRBJ2-7	once	TGTGCCAACAGTGAAGGGGGGGGACTATACTCCTACGAGCAGTACTTC	CANSEGGGLYSYEQYF
TRBV5-1	.	TRBJ2-1	.	TGCGCCAGCAGCCCGGGACCAGGGGACAATGAGCAGTTCTTC	CASSPGPGDNEQFF
TRBV25-1	.	TRBJ2-5	few	TGTGCCAGCAATGGACCCTACCAGGAGACCCAGTACTTC	CASNGPYQETQYF
TRBV29-1	.	TRBJ1-2	.	TGCAGCGTTGAACGGGATTCAAGCTACACCTTC	CSVERDSSYTF
TRBV4-3	.	TRBJ1-6	few	TGCGCCAGCAGCCAAGATGATGTTGGGGGATCACCCCTCCACTTT	CASSQDDVGGSPLHF
TRBV29-1	.	TRBJ2-5	few	TGCAGCGTTGAGGCCACCGGGGAGACCCAGTACTTC	CSVEATGETQYF
TRBV14	TRBD2	TRBJ2-5	.	TGTGCCAGCAGCCAACAGGGACTAGCAGGAGAGACCCAGTACTTC	CASSQQGLAGETQYF
TRBV2	.	TRBJ2-7	.	TGTGCCAGCAGTGATGTTGACCCAAAGGGAGAGGGACACGAGCAGTACTTC	CASSDVDPKGEGHEQYF
TRBV5-1	.	TRBJ2-7	once	TGCGCCAGCAGCTTGGTACTTCGGGGCGAGCAGTACTTC	CASSLVLRGEQYF
TRBV7-8	.	TRBJ1-4	.	TGTGCCAGCAGCTTCAGGGGAGGGTACGAAAAACTGTTTTTT	CASSFRGGYEKLFF
TRBV7-2	.	TRBJ2-2	.	TGTGCCAGCAGCTTAGTCGGCCAGCCGAACACCGGGGAGCTGTTTTTT	CASSLVGQPNTGELFF
TRBV27	.	TRBJ2-3	.	TGTGCCACCCTATGGGGAGATACGCAGTATTTT	CATLWGDTQYF
TRBV27	TRBD1	TRBJ1-6	.	TGTGCCAGCAGTCCGTGGACAGGAAGCTCCTATAATTCACCCCTCCACTTT	CASSPWTGSSYNSPLHF
TRBV6-1	TRBD1	TRBJ1-2	.	TGTGCCAGCAGAGAACAGGGGGCAGGTGGCTACACCTTC	CASREQGAGGYTF
TRBV27	.	TRBJ2-1	.	TGTGCCAGCAGTGAGCGGGCAACCTACAATGAGCAGTTCTTC	CASSERATYNEQFF
TRBV7-2	TRBD2	TRBJ2-7	few	TGTGCCAGCAGCCCTGCCGGGGGGAAGACCTACGAGCAGTACTTC	CASSPAGGKTYEQYF
TRBV5-1	TRBD1	TRBJ2-5	few	TGCGCCAGCGGACAGGATCAAGAGACCCAGTACTTC	CASGQDQETQYF
TRBV15	.	TRBJ2-1	.	TGTGCCACCAGCAGAGATAGTTCCCACCTATCCTACAATGAGCAGTTCTTC	CATSRDSSHLSYNEQFF
TRBV27	TRBD1	TRBJ2-7	few	TGTGCCAGCAGTCACGACAGGGGGCGATACGAGCAGTACTTC	CASSHDRGRYEQYF
TRBV29-1	TRBD1	TRBJ2-5	few	TGCAGCGTTTCGGCCGGACAGGTGGGGGAGCAGTACTTC	CSVSAGQVGEQYF
TRBV6-1	TRBD1	TRBJ2-5	.	TGTGCCAGCATGAGACAGGGCCAAGAGACCCAGTACTTC	CASMRQGQETQYF
TRBV6-2/TRBV6-3	.	TRBJ1-2	.	TGTGCCACCGGGGGGACCGGCTACACCTTC	CATGGTGYTF
TRBV2	.	TRBJ2-5	few	TGTGCCAGCTGTATTTCCAGGGGAGGAGGCCAAGAGACCCAGTACTTC	CASCISRGGGQETQYF
TRBV9	.	TRBJ1-4	.	TGTGCCAGCAGCGTAGCAACAGGGAATGAAAAACTGTTTTTT	CASSVATGNEKLFF
TRBV11-2	.	TRBJ1-2	.	TGTGCCGGGGGCGGGAAAAGTCGGGGTGGCTACACCTTC	CAGGGKSRGGYTF
TRBV4-2	.	TRBJ2-3	.	TGTGCCAGCAGCCAAGCCCCCAACAGACCTAGCACAGATACGCAGTATTTT	CASSQAPNRPSTDTQYF
TRBV20-1	TRBD2	TRBJ2-5	.	TGCAGTGCCCTACTAGCGGGGGTAAACCCAGAGACCCAGTACTTC	CSALLAGVNPETQYF
TRBV3-1	.	TRBJ2-2	once	TGTGCCAGCAGCCAAGGGGGCAGACAGAACACCGGGGAGCTGTTTTTT	CASSQGGRQNTGELFF
TRBV4-2	TRBD2	TRBJ2-1	few	TGTGCCAGCAGCCAGGGGGTCGGACTAGCGGGGGGGCCTGAGCAGTTCTTC	CASSQGVGLAGGPEQFF
TRBV27	.	TRBJ2-7	.	TGTGCCACCCTCCGAGTAGACCGTTGGGGTTTCTACGAGCAGTACTTC	CATLRVDRWGFYEQYF
TRBV6-5	.	TRBJ2-1	.	TGTGCCAGCAGTTATCTACAGGGCTCATCTACTTACGATGAGCAGTTCTTC	CASSYLQGSSTYDEQFF